The 10 T cell receptor beta chains below were found in one sample sequenced in a study of T cells in Graves' hyperthyroidism and ophthalmopathy. Amplification of TCR beta CDR3 regions was performed using RNA transcripts as template. In the first-round RT-PCR of the TCR CDR3, the HTBI primer set was used. TCRdb reanalysed the multiplex PCR reads using MiXCR and keeps one entry per CDR3 protein. Of roughly 280,000 distinct CDR3 sequences listed, 20% to 25% were seen once; the top ten hold 50% to 75%. Material for sequencing was blood. These receptors came from a man younger than 45 with Graves' ophthalmopathy.

This clonotype came up many times. The V gene is TRBV27, the J gene TRBJ2-3, with 11 bases aligning to TRBD2. The CDR3 length is 15 residues. The junction had 4 bases not matched to a gene; V was cut back by 5 bases and J by 3 bases. The germline V gene encodes CDR1 MNHEY and CDR2 SMNVEV (reference sequence). The CDR3 reads CASSTGTSGTDTQYF. DNA for the CDR3: TGTGCCAGCAGTACAGGGACTAGCGGAACAGATACGCAGTATTTT.

As concerns this clonotype: Likely a read error: the CDR3 ends without its conserved phenylalanine or tryptophan. The chain has TRBV6-1 and TRBJ1-1, with D perhaps TRBD1 (6 bases). CDR3 length: 14 residues. The germline V gene has CDR1 MNHNS and CDR2 SASEGT. The ends were cut back, 7 bases at V and 4 bases at J, with 16 bases in the middle. CDR3 in amino acids: CASTQGGGRTEAFS. CDR3 nucleotide sequence: TGTGCCAGCACCCAGGGCGGGGGCCGCACTGAAGCTTTCTCT.

The chain is built from TRBV27 and TRBJ1-1, with D perhaps TRBD1 (5 bases). The V end lost 5 bases, the J end lost 1 base, and 11 bases lay between the germline ends. Per germline, CDR1 MNHEY and CDR2 SMNVEV (reference sequence). CDR3 size: 14 residues. DNA for the CDR3: TGTGCCAGCAGTAAATACAGGTCGAACACTGAAGCTTTCTTT. Amino acids: CASSKYRSNTEAFF.

The V and J genes are TRBV5-1 and TRBJ2-1; D possibly corresponds to TRBD2 (6 bases). V was pared by 0 bases and J by 9 bases, with 22 bases between. Germline CDR1 reads SGHRS; CDR2 reads YFSETQ. The CDR3 consists of 17 residues. The chain's CDR3 is CASSLAPRTELGGEQFF. The DNA of the CDR3 is TGCGCCAGCAGCTTGGCCCCACGGACCGAGCTGGGGGGTGAGCAGTTCTTC.

This clonotype was seen only a few times. The V gene is TRBV7-9, the J gene TRBJ2-7, with a tentative D call TRBD2 (6 bases). Per germline, CDR1 SEHNR and CDR2 FQNEAQ (reference sequence). The CDR3 runs to 16 residues. V was pared by 5 bases and J by 5 bases, with 22 bases between. The CDR3 DNA follows: TGTGCCAGCAGCCTGGATCCAGGGAGGAAGGTAGACGAGCAGTACTTC. As protein: CASSLDPGRKVDEQYF.

This clonotype was counted ten times or more. This rearrangement joins TRBV28 to TRBJ1-2; D call uncertain. CDR3 length: 13 residues. Trimming shortened V by 5 bases and J by 8 bases, and 15 bases separated the two germline ends. Per the germline V gene, CDR1 is MDHEN and CDR2 is SYDVKM. The CDR3 DNA follows: TGTGCCAGCAGTCCCGCGTCCTCTCGGGGCTACACCTTC. Translated, it gives CASSPASSRGYTF.

This chain links TRBV28 with TRBJ2-1, with 7 bases aligning to TRBD2. Per the germline V gene, CDR1 is MDHEN and CDR2 is SYDVKM. The CDR3 contains 18 residues. V lost 3 bases to trimming and J lost 0 bases; unmatched junction nucleotides: 11. The CDR3 loop reads CASSFGASGPSSYNEQFF. The CDR3 DNA reads TGTGCCAGCAGTTTTGGGGCTAGCGGACCTAGCTCCTACAATGAGCAGTTCTTC.

This clonotype was seen only a few times. This chain links TRBV6-5 with TRBJ2-2; 12 bases match TRBD1. Germline CDR1 MNHEY, CDR2 SVGAGI. The CDR3 consists of 16 residues. V trimming: 0 bases; J trimming: 7 bases; junction bases outside the gene matches: 3. The CDR3 spells CASSYSGQGAVGELFF. The CDR3, as DNA: TGTGCCAGCAGTTACTCGGGACAGGGGGCAGTCGGGGAGCTGTTTTTT.

The chain joins TRBV6-5 to TRBJ2-1; TRBD2 agrees at 12 bases. In germline, CDR1 is MNHEY, CDR2 SVGAGI. CDR3 length: 18 amino acids. V lost 0 bases and J lost 4; bases outside the gene matches: 7. The CDR3 DNA sequence: TGTGCCAGCAGTTACTCCCCGACTAGCGGGAGTAAGTACAATGAGCAGTTCTTC. Amino acid sequence: CASSYSPTSGSKYNEQFF.

This clonotype was detected a few times. The rearrangement uses TRBV24-1 and TRBJ2-3; 7 positions agree with TRBD2. With V trimmed by 7 bases and J by 0 bases, 6 bases remained unmatched. Germline CDR1 KGHDR, CDR2 SFDVKD. The CDR3 totals 15 residues. CDR3 sequence (DNA): TGTGCCACCAGCCGAAGCGGGACTAGCACAGATACGCAGTATTTT. Its translation: CATSRSGTSTDTQYF.